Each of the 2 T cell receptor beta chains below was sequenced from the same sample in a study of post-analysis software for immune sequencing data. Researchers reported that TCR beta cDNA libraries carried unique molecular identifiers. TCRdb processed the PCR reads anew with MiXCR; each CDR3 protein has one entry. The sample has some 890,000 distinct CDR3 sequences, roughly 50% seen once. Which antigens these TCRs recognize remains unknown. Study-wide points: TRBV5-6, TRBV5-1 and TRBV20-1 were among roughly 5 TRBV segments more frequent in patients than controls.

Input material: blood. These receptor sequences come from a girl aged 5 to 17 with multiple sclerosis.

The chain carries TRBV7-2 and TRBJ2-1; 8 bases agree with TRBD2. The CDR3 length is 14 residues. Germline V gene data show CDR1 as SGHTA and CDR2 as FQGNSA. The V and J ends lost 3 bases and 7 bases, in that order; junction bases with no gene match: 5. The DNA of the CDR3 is TGTGCCAGCAGCTTGGGACTAGAGTCTAATGAGCAGTTCTTC. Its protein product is CASSLGLESNEQFF. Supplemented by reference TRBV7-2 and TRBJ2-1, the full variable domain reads GAGVSQSPSNKVTEKGKDVELRCDPISGHTALYWYRQSLGQGLEFLIYFQGNSAPDKSGLPSDRFSAERTGGSVSTLTIQRTQQEDSAVYLCASSLGLESNEQFFGPGTRLTVL.

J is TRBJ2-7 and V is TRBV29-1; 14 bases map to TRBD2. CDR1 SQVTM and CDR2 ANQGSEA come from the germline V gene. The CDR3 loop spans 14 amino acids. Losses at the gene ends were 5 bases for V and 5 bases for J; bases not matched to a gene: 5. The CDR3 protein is CSVQPGLAGDEQYF. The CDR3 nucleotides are TGCAGCGTTCAACCGGGACTAGCGGGAGACGAGCAGTACTTC.